This T cell receptor (beta chain) was recovered during a study of blood T cell repertoires in COVID-19. The CDR3 is 15 amino acids. CDR1 MGHRA and CDR2 YSYEKL come from the germline V gene. With 4 bases removed from V and 3 bases from J, the gap between germline ends came to 16 bases. Sequencing was performed with immunoSEQ multiplex PCR; in TCRdb, only in-frame clones are kept and a portion is missing. The sample includes approximately 120,000 clones, 70% to 75% of them seen just once. The sequenced sample was peripheral blood. This sequence joins TRBV4-1 and TRBJ2-7, with D tentatively TRBD2 (6 bases). The source is a man aged 55 to 70 with acute or convalescent COVID-19. CDR3 sequence (DNA): TGCGCCAGCAGCCCTGGGACGGGAGTAAGCTACGAGCAGTACTTC. Its translation: CASSPGTGVSYEQYF.